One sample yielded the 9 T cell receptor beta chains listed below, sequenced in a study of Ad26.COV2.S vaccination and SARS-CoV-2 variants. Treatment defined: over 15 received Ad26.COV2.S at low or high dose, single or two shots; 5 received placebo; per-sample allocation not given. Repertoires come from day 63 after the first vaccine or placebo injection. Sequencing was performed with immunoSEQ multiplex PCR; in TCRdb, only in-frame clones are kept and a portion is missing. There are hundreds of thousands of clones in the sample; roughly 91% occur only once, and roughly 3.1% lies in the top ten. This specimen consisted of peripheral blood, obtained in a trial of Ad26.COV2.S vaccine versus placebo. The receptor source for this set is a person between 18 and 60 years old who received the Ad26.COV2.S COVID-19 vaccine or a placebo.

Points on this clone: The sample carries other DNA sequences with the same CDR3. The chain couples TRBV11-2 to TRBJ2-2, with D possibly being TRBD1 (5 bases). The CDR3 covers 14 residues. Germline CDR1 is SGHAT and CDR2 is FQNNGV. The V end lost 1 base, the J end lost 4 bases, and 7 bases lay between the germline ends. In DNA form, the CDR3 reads TGTGCCAGCAGCTTAGGGACACGCACCGGGGAGCTGTTTTTT. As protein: CASSLGTRTGELFF.

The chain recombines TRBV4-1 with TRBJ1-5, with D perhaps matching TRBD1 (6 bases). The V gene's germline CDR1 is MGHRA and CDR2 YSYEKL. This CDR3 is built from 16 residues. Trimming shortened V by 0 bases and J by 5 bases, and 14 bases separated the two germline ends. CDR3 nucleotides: TGCGCCAGCAGCCAAGATCCTGGCCAGGGGTATCAGCCCCAGCATTTT. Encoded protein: CASSQDPGQGYQPQHF.

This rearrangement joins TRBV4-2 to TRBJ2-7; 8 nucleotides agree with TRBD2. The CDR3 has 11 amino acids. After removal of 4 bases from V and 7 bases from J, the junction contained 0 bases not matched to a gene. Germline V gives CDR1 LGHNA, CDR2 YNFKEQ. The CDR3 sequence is CASSPGGEQYF. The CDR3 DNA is TGTGCCAGCAGCCCGGGGGGGGAGCAGTACTTC.

CDR3 sequence (DNA): TGTGCCAGCAGTGAGTTAAAGGCAAGCTACGAGCAGTACTTC. It encodes CASSELKASYEQYF. V and J are TRBV6-1 and TRBJ2-7; D ambiguous. V lost 3 bases and J 3 bases, leaving 12 bases between the germline ends. Germline V gene data show CDR1 as MNHNS and CDR2 as SASEGT. The CDR3 runs 14 residues.

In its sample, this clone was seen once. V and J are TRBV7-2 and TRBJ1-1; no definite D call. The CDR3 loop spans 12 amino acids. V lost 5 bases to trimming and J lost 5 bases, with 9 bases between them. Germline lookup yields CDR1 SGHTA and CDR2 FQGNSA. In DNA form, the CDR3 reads TGTGCCAGCAGCCGGCTCGGAACTGAAGCTTTCTTT. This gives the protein CASSRLGTEAFF.

The CDR3 here is CASSPRGGENTEAFF. For the CDR3, the DNA is TGTGCCAGCAGCCCACGGGGAGGGGAGAACACTGAAGCTTTCTTT. The V gene is TRBV7-9, the J gene TRBJ1-1; D might be TRBD1 (5 bases). Trimming took 5 bases from V and 1 from J, leaving 14 bases between them. Germline lookup yields CDR1 SEHNR and CDR2 FQNEAQ (reference sequence). The CDR3 loop spans 15 amino acids.

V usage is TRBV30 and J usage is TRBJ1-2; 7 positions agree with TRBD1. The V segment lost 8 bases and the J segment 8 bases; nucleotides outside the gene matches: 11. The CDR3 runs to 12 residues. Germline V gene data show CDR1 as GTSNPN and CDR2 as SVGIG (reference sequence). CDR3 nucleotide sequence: TGTGCCCTGACAGGGTCAATTCGGGGCTACACCTTC. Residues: CALTGSIRGYTF. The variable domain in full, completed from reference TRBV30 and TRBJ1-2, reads SQTIHQWPATLVQPVGSPLSLECTVEGTSNPNLYWYRQAAGRGLQLLFYSVGIGQISSEVPQNLSASRPQDRQFILSSKKLLLSDSGFYLCALTGSIRGYTFGSGTRLTVV.

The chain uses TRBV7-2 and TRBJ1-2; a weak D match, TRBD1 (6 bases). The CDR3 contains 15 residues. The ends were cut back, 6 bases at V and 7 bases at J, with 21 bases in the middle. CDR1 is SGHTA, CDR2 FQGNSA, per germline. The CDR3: CASSPLAVQGSGYTF. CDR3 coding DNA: TGTGCCAGCAGTCCTCTGGCCGTACAGGGTAGTGGCTACACCTTC.

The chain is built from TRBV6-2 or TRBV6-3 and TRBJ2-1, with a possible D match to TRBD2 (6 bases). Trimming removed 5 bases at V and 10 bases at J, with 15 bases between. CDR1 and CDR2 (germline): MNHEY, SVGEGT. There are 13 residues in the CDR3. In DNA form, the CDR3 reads TGTGCCAGCAGTCCCTCCGGGACTGGGGAGCAGTTCTTC. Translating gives CASSPSGTGEQFF.